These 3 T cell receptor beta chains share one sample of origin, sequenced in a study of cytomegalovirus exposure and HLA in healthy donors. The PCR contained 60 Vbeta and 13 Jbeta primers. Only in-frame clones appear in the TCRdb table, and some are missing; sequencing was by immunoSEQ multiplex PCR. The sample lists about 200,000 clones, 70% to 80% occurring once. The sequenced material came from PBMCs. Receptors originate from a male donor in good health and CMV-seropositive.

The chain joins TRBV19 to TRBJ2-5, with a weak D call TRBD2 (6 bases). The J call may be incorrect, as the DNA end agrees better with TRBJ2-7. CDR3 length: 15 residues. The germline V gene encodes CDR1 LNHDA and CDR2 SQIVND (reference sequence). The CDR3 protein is CASSTLAPSSYEQYF. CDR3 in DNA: TGTGCCAGTAGTACCCTAGCGCCGAGCTCCTACGAGCAGTACTTC.

CDR3: CASRVTYPEQYF. The CDR3 DNA reads as TGTGCCAGCCGGGTCACCTATCCCGAGCAGTACTTC. The V gene is TRBV2, the J gene TRBJ2-7; no firm D call. The length of the CDR3 is 12 residues. V shed 8 bases and J shed 6 bases, with 14 bases lying between them. Germline assignment: CDR1 SNHLY and CDR2 FYNNEI. The whole variable domain, filled in from reference TRBV2 and TRBJ2-7, reads EPEVTQTPSHQVTQMGQEVILRCVPISNHLYFYWYRQILGQKVEFLVSFYNNEISEKSEIFDDQFSVERPDGSNFTLKIRSTKLEDSAMYFCASRVTYPEQYFGPGTRLTVT.

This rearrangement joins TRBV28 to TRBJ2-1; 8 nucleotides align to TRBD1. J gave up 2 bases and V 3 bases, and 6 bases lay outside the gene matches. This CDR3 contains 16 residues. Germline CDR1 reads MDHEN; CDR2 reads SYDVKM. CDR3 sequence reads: CASSLLDRGPYNEQFF. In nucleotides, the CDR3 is TGTGCCAGCAGTTTGCTAGACAGGGGCCCCTACAATGAGCAGTTCTTC.